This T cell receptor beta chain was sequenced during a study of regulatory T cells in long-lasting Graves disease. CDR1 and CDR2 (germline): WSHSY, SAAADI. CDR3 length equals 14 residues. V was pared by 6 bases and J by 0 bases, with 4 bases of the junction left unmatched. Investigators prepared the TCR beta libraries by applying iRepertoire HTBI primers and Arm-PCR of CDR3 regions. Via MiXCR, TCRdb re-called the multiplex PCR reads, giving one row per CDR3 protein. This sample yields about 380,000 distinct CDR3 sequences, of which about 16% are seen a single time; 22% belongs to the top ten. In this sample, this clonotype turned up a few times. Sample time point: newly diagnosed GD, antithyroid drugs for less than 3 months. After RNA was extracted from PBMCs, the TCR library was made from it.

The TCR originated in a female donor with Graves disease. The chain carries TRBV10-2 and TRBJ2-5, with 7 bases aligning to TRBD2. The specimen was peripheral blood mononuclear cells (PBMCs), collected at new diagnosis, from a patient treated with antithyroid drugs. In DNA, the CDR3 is TGCGCCAGCAGGGGAGGGCAGTACCAAGAGACCCAGTACTTC. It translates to CASRGGQYQETQYF.